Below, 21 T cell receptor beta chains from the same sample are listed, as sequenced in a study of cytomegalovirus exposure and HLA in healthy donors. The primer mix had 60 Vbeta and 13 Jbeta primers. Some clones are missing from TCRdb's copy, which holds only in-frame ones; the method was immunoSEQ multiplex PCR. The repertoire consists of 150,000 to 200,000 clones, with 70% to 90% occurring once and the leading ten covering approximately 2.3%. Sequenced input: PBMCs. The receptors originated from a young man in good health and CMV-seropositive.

The chain's CDR3 is CAWAGGNTEAFF. For the CDR3, the DNA is TGTGCCTGGGCTGGCGGGAACACTGAAGCTTTCTTT. V is TRBV30 and J is TRBJ1-1; no firm D call. Per the germline V gene, CDR1 is GTSNPN and CDR2 is SVGIG (reference sequence). This CDR3 comprises 12 residues. Trimming left V 5 bases short and J 1 base short, with 8 bases between.

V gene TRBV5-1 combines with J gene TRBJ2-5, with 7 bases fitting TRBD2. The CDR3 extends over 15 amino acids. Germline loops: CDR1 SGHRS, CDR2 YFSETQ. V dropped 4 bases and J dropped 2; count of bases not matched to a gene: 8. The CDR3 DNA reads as TGCGCCAGCAGCCGCACTAGGCGGGGGCAAGAGACCCAGTACTTC. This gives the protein CASSRTRRGQETQYF.

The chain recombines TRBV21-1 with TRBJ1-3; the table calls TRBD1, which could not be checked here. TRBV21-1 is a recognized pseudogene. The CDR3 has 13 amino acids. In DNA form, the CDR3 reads TGTGCCAGCATCCCCACAGAAGGAAACACCATATATTTT. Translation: CASIPTEGNTIYF.

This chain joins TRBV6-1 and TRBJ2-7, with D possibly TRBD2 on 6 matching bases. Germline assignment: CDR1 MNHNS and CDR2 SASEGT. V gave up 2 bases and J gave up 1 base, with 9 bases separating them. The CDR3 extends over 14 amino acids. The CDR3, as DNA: TGTGCCAGCAGTGAATCTGGACTATCCTACGAGCAGTACTTC. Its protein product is CASSESGLSYEQYF.

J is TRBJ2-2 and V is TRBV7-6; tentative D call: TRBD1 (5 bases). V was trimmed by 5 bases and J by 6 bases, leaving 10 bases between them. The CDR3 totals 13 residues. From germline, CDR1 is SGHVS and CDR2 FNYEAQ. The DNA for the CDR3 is TGTGCCAGCAGCCTAGACAGTTCCGGGGAGCTGTTTTTT. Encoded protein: CASSLDSSGELFF.

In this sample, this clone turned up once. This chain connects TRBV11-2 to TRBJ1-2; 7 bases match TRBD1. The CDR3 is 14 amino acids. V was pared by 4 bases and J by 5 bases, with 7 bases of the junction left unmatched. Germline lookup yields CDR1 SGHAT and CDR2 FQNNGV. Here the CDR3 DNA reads TGTGCCAGCAGCTCCGGGACAGCGATATATGGCTACACCTTC. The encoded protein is CASSSGTAIYGYTF.

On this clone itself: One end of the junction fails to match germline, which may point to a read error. The CDR3 loop reads CASSLALNGRGTKAFF. The CDR3, as DNA: TGTGCCAGCAGCTTAGCCCTGAACGGGAGGGGCACTAAAGCTTTCTTT. The V and J genes are TRBV13 and TRBJ1-1; a possible D gene is TRBD1 (5 bases). Germline CDR1 PRHDT, CDR2 FYEKMQ (reference sequence). This CDR3 is 16 amino acids long.

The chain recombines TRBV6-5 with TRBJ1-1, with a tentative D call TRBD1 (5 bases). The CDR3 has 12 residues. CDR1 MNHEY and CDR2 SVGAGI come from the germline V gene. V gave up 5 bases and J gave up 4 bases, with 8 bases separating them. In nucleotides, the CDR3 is TGTGCCAGCAGTGCAGGGTTCACTGAAGCTTTCTTT. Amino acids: CASSAGFTEAFF.

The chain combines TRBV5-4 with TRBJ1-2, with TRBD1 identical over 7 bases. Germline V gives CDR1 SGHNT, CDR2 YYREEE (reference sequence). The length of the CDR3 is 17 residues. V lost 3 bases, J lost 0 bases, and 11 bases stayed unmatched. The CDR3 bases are TGTGCCAGCAGCTCCCTAAACGACAGGGTATCTAACTATGGCTACACCTTC. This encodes CASSSLNDRVSNYGYTF.

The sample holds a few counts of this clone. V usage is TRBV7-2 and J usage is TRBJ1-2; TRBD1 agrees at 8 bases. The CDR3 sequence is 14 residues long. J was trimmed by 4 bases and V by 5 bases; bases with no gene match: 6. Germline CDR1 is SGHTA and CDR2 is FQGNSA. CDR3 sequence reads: CASSPGGSSYGYTF. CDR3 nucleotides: TGTGCCAGCAGCCCAGGGGGCTCTAGCTATGGCTACACCTTC.

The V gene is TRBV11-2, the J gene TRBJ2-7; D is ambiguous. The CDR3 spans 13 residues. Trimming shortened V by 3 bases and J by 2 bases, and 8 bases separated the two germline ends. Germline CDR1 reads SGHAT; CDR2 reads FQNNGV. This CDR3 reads CASSFPGTYEQYF. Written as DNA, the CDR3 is TGTGCCAGCAGCTTCCCGGGTACCTACGAGCAGTACTTC.

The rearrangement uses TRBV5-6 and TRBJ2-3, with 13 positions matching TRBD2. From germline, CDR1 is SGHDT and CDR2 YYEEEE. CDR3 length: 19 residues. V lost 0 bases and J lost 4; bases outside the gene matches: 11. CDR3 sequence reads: CASSLGVELAGGPPDTQYF. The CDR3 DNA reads TGTGCCAGCAGCTTGGGTGTTGAACTAGCGGGGGGGCCGCCAGATACGCAGTATTTT.

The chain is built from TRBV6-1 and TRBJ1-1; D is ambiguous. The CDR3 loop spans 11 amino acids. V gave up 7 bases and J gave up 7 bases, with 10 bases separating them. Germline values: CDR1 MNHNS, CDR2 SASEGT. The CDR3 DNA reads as TGTGCCAGCACCCGATACGGTGAAGCTTTCTTT. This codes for CASTRYGEAFF.

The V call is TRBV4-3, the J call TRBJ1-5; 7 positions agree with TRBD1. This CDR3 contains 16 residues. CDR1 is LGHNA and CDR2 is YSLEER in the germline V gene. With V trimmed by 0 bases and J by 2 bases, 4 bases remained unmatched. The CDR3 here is CASSQDTGVGNQPQHF. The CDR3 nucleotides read TGCGCCAGCAGCCAAGATACAGGGGTCGGCAATCAGCCCCAGCATTTT.

In DNA, the CDR3 is TGCGCCAGCAGCTTGACCGGGACCTACGAGCAGTACTTC. Translation gives CASSLTGTYEQYF. The J gene is TRBJ2-7, the V gene TRBV5-1; tentative D call: TRBD2 (5 bases). The CDR3 runs 13 residues. V lost 1 base and J 2 bases, leaving 7 bases between the germline ends. Germline-derived CDR1 and CDR2 are SGHRS and YFSETQ.

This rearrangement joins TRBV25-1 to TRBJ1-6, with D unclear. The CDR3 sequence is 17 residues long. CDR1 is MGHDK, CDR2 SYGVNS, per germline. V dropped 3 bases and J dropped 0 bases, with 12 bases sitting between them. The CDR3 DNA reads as TGTGCCAGCAGTGATTCGGGTCCTGCCTCCTATAATTCACCCCTCCACTTT. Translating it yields CASSDSGPASYNSPLHF.

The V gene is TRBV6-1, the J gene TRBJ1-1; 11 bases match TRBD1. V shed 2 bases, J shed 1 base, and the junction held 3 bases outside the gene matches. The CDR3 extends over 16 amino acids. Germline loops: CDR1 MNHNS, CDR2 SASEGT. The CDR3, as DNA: TGTGCCAGCAGTGAAAGGGACAGGGGGAAGAACACTGAAGCTTTCTTT. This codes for CASSERDRGKNTEAFF.

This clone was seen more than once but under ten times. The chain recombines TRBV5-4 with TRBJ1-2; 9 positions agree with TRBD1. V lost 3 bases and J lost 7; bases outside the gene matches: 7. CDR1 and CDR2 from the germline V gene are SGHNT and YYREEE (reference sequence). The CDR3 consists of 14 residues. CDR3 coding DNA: TGTGCCAGCAGCTCGGGACAGGGCGACAGTGGCTACACCTTC. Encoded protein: CASSSGQGDSGYTF.

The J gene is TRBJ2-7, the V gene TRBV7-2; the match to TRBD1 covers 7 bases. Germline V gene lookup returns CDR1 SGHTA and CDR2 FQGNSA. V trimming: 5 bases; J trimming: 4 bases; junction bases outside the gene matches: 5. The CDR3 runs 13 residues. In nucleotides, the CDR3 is TGTGCCAGCAGCCCCAGGACAGGTTACGAGCAGTACTTC. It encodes CASSPRTGYEQYF.

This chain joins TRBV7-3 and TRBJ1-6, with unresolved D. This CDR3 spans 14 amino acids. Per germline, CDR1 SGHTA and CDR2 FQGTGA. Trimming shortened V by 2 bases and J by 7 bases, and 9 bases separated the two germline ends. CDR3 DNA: TGTGCCAGCAGCTTATTGGGCCAAAATTCACCCCTCCACTTT. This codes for CASSLLGQNSPLHF.

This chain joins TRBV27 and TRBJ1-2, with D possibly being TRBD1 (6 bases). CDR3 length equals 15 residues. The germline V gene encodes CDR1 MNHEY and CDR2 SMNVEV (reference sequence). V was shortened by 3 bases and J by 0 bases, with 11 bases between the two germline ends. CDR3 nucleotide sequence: TGTGCCAGCAGTTTGGGGGGGACATCTAACTATGGCTACACCTTC. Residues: CASSLGGTSNYGYTF.